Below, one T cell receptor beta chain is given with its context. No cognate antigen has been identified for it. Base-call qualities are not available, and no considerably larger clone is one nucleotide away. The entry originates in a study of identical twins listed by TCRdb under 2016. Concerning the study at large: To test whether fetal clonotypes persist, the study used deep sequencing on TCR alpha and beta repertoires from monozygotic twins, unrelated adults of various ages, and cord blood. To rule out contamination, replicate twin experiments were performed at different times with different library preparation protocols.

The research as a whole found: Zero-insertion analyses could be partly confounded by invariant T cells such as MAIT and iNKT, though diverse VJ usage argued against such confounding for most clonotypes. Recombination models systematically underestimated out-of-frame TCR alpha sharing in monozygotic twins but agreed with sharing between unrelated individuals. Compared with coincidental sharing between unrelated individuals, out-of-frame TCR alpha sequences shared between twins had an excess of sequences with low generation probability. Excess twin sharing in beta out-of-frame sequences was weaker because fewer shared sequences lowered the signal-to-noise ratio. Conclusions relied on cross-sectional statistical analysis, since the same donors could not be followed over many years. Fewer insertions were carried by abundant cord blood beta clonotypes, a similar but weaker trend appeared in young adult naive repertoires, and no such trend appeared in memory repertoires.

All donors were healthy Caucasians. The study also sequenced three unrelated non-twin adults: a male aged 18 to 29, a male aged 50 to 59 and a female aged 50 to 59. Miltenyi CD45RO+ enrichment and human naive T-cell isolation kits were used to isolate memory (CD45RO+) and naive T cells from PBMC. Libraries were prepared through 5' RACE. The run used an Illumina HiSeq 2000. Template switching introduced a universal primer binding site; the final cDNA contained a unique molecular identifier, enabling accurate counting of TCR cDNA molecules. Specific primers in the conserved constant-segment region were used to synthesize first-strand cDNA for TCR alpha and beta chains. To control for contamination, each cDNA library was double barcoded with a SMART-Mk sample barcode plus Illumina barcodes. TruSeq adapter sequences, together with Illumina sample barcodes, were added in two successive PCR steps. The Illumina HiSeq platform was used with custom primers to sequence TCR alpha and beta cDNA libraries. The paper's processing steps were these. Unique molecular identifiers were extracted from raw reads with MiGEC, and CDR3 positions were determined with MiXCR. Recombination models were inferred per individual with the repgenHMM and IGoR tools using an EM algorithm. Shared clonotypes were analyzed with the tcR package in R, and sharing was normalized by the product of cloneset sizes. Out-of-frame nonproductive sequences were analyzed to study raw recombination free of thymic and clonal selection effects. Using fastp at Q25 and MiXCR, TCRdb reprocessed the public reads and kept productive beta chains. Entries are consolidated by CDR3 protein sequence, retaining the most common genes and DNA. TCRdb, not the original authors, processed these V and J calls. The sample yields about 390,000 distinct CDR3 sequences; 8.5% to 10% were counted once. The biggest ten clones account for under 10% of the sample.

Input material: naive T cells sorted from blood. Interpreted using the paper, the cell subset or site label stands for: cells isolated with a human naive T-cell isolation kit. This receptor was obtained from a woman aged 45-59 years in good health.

The DNA sequence is as follows: TGTGCCAGCAGCGTAGACCCCTCTAGCACAGATACGCAGTATTTT. Its protein product is CASSVDPSSTDTQYF. The chain uses TRBV9 and TRBJ2-3; the D gene cannot be resolved reliably. The junction carries 8 bases between V and J, which are trimmed by 0 bases and 0 bases respectively. CDR1 and CDR2, per the germline V gene, are SGDLS and YYNGEE. The CDR3 covers 15 residues, taking in both the cysteine and the phenylalanine. Only the CDR3 portion is preserved as DNA: 45 bases, with reading frame beginning at the first base.